These T cell receptor beta chains were read from a single sample in a study of OX40 agonist ivuxolimab in advanced cancers. Profiled with immunoSEQ multiplex PCR; TCRdb holds only in-frame clones, not every one. The table lists about 65,000 clones, about four fifths of them singletons. The material was CD4+ or CD8+ T cells sorted from blood, obtained in a trial of the OX40 agonist ivuxolimab. The receptors shown here come from an adult with an advanced solid tumor such as melanoma, head and neck, liver or kidney cancer. The CDR3 runs from the conserved cysteine through the conserved F or W. A D gene is named only where the DNA matches it firmly. The size of a clone is reported for some rows only, either as once, few or many, or as a class for expanded clones.

D: TRBD2
V: TRBV2
size: once
J: TRBJ2-7
CDR3: CASRKREGHMGYEQYF
DNA: TGTGCCAGCCGGAAGCGGGAGGGCCATATGGGCTACGAGCAGTACTTC

D: NA
V: TRBV5-1
size: few
J: TRBJ2-3
CDR3: CASSLEGFTDTQYF
DNA: TGCGCCAGCAGCTTGGAGGGCTTCACAGATACGCAGTATTTT

D: NA
V: TRBV7-7
size: NA
J: TRBJ2-3
CDR3: CASSLSTFSTDTQYF
DNA: TGTGCTAGCAGCTTATCGACTTTTAGCACAGATACGCAGTATTTT

D: NA
V: TRBV7-7
size: few
J: TRBJ2-3
CDR3: CASSPRGATDTQYF
DNA: TGTGCTAGCAGCCCTCGTGGGGCAACAGATACGCAGTATTTT

D: TRBD1
V: TRBV7-8
size: NA
J: TRBJ1-5
CDR3: CASSLSTGRDQPQHF
DNA: TGTGCCAGCAGCTTGTCGACAGGGCGGGATCAGCCCCAGCATTTT

D: NA
V: TRBV5-4
size: once
J: TRBJ2-3
CDR3: CASSPQGTSTDTQYF
DNA: TGTGCCAGCAGCCCACAGGGAACTAGCACAGATACGCAGTATTTT

D: NA
V: TRBV4-1
size: NA
J: TRBJ2-3
CDR3: CASSQELDSDTQYF
DNA: TGCGCCAGCAGCCAAGAGCTTGATTCAGATACGCAGTATTTT

D: TRBD1
V: TRBV19
size: NA
J: TRBJ2-2
CDR3: CASSIQGQGPTGELFF
DNA: TGTGCCAGTAGTATTCAGGGACAGGGCCCCACCGGGGAGCTGTTTTTT

D: NA
V: TRBV5-4
size: NA
J: TRBJ2-7
CDR3: CASSLAGVGEQYF
DNA: TGTGCCAGCAGCTTGGCCGGGGTGGGCGAGCAGTACTTC

D: NA
V: TRBV25-1
size: NA
J: TRBJ2-2
CDR3: CASSGGDTGELFF
DNA: TGTGCCAGCAGTGGGGGGGATACCGGGGAGCTGTTTTTT

D: NA
V: TRBV27
size: NA
J: TRBJ1-6
CDR3: CASSSYSTGENSPLHF
DNA: TGTGCCAGCAGTTCCTATTCGACAGGAGAAAATTCACCCCTCCACTTT

D: NA
V: TRBV21-1
size: NA
J: TRBJ2-1
CDR3: CASSKGKQYNEQFF
DNA: TGTGCCAGCAGCAAGGGTAAGCAGTACAATGAGCAGTTCTTC

D: NA
V: TRBV29-1
size: NA
J: TRBJ1-1
CDR3: CSVEDRVAEAFF
DNA: TGCAGCGTTGAGGATAGGGTGGCTGAAGCTTTCTTT

D: NA
V: TRBV18
size: NA
J: TRBJ1-1
CDR3: CASSPSGGSEAFF
DNA: TGTGCCAGCTCCCCTAGTGGCGGCTCTGAAGCTTTCTTT

D: NA
V: TRBV5-1
size: many
J: TRBJ1-4
CDR3: CASSLSGADEKLFF
DNA: TGCGCCAGCAGCTTATCAGGGGCGGATGAAAAACTGTTTTTT

D: NA
V: TRBV11-2
size: NA
J: TRBJ2-1
CDR3: CASSFAFSYNEQFF
DNA: TGTGCCAGCAGCTTCGCCTTCTCCTACAATGAGCAGTTCTTC

D: NA
V: TRBV27
size: few
J: TRBJ2-1
CDR3: CASSLYAYNEQFF
DNA: TGTGCCAGCAGTTTATACGCGTACAATGAGCAGTTCTTC

D: NA
V: TRBV19
size: NA
J: TRBJ1-2
CDR3: CASSWNGYTF
DNA: TGTGCCAGTAGTTGGAATGGCTACACCTTC

D: NA
V: TRBV11-3
size: NA
J: TRBJ1-1
CDR3: CASSHRQVAGGTEAFF
DNA: TGTGCCAGCAGCCACCGACAGGTCGCGGGTGGCACTGAAGCTTTCTTT

D: NA
V: TRBV7-8
size: NA
J: TRBJ2-7
CDR3: CASSPTGTVSYEQYF
DNA: TGTGCCAGCAGCCCCACGGGGACGGTCTCCTACGAGCAGTACTTC

D: NA
V: TRBV6-5
size: NA
J: TRBJ1-5
CDR3: CASSYDRIQPQHF
DNA: TGTGCCAGCAGTTACGACAGAATCCAGCCCCAGCATTTT

D: NA
V: TRBV1
size: NA
J: TRBJ2-4
CDR3: CTSSQDQGEIEAKNIQYF
DNA: TGCACCAGCAGCCAAGATCAAGGGGAGATAGAGGCCAAAAACATTCAGTACTTC